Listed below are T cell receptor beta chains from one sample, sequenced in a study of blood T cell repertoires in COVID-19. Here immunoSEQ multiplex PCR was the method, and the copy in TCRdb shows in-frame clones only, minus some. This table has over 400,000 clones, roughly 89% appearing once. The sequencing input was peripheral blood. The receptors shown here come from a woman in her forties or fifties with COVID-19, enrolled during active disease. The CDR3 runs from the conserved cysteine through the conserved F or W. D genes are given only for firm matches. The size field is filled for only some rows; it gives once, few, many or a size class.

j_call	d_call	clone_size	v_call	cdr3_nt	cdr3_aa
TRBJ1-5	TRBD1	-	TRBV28	TGTGCCAGCAGTTTGAATGACAGGGGTGGCAATCAGCCCCAGCATTTT	CASSLNDRGGNQPQHF
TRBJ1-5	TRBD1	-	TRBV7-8	TGTGCCAGCAGCTTAGGGGACAGGGAAGGGCAGCCCCAGCATTTT	CASSLGDREGQPQHF
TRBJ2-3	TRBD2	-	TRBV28	TGTGCCAGCACCCCGGGGGGTGAAGATACGCAGTATTTT	CASTPGGEDTQYF
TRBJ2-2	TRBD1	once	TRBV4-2	TGTGCCAGCAGCTACCGGACAGGGGGCGAGGCCGGGGAGCTGTTTTTT	CASSYRTGGEAGELFF
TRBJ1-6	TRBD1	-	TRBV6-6	TGTGCCAGCAGTAATGGACAGGATAATTCACCCCTCCACTTT	CASSNGQDNSPLHF
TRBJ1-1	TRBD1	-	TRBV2	TGTGCCAGCGGGGGACAGGGTCCCACTGAAGCTTTCTTT	CASGGQGPTEAFF
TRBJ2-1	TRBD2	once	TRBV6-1	TGTGCCAGCAGTGAAGCGGTGGTAGCGGGGTTCCCTGAGCAGTTCTTC	CASSEAVVAGFPEQFF
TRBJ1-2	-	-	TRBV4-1	TGCGCCAGCAGCCAAGAGGGGGGGTATAATGGCTACACCTTC	CASSQEGGYNGYTF
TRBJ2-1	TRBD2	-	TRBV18	TGTGCCAGCTCACCCCTAGGGGGCGGGGGGGCGAATGAGCAGTTCTTC	CASSPLGGGGANEQFF
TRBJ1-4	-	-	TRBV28	TGTGCCAGCAGTTCACACGCGTCAGGGCCTGTTAATGAAAAACTGTTTTTT	CASSSHASGPVNEKLFF
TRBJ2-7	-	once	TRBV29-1	TGCAGCGTTGCCTTTCATGGGGGCAACGAGCAGTACTTC	CSVAFHGGNEQYF
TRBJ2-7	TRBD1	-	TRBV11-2	TGTGCCAGCAGATTGACAGGGGTGGACGAGCAGTACTTC	CASRLTGVDEQYF
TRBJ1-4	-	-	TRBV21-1	TGTGCCAGCAGCAAAGACAGGGAGAATGAAAAACTGTTTTTT	CASSKDRENEKLFF
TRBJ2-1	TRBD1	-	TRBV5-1	TGCGCCAGCAGCGGGGGACAGAGCGCAAGGGATGAGCAGTTCTTC	CASSGGQSARDEQFF
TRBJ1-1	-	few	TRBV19	TGTGCCGTTGCCTCGGGACACCTGAACACTGAAGCTTTCTTT	CAVASGHLNTEAFF
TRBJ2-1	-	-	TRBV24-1	TGTGCCACCAGTGATTTTCTATCTGGGGGGGCTAAGGTGAATGAGCAGTTCTTC	CATSDFLSGGAKVNEQFF
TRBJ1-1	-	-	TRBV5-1	TGCGCCAGCAGCTCCGGTTGGGGGGGAGGCACTGAAGCTTTCTTT	CASSSGWGGGTEAFF
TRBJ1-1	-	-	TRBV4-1	TGCGCCAGCAGCCGCATGACGGGGAACACTGAAGCTTTCTTT	CASSRMTGNTEAFF
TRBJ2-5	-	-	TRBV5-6	TGTGCCAGCAGCTTGGAAAGGGGGGGGCCGTATCAAGAGACCCAGTACTTC	CASSLERGGPYQETQYF
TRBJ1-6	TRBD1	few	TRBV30	TGTGCCTGGAGGCAGACAGGGGGCCCGGTTGGTTCACCCCTCCACTTT	CAWRQTGGPVGSPLHF
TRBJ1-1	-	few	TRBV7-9	TGTGCCAGCAGCTTAGATTCTGTGACTGAAGCTTTCTTT	CASSLDSVTEAFF
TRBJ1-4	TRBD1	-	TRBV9	TGTGCCAGCAGCGCCAATACGGGACAGCATAATGAAAAACTGTTTTTT	CASSANTGQHNEKLFF
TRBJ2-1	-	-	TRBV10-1	TGCGCCAGCAGTGTAGGGGGACGCGAGCAGTTCTTC	CASSVGGREQFF
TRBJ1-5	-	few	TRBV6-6	TGTGCCAGCAGTTACTCGAGCCCCAGGAGCAATCAGCCCCAGCATTTT	CASSYSSPRSNQPQHF
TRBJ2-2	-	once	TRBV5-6	TGTGCCAGCGGGGGGGCCGGTACCGGGGAGCTGTTTTTT	CASGGAGTGELFF
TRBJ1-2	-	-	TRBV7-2	TGTGCCAGCAGCTTAGCAGCCATTAACTATGGCTACACCTTC	CASSLAAINYGYTF
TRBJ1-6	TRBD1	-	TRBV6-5	TGTGCCAGCAGTTCCATCGGGACAGGCCCCCAGGCCCTCCACTTT	CASSSIGTGPQALHF
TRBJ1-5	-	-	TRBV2	TGTGCCAGCAGTGAAGAGGTTGCAAGAAGGGGCCCCCAGCATTTT	CASSEEVARRGPQHF
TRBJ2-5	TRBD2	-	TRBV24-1	TGTGCCACCAGTGATTTTCGGACTAGCGGGGGAGAGACCCAGTACTTC	CATSDFRTSGGETQYF
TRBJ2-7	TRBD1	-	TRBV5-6	TGTGCCAGCAGCTTGGGGACAGGGGTCTACGAGCAGTACTTC	CASSLGTGVYEQYF
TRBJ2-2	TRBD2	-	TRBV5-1	TGCGCCAGCAGCTTGAGCGGGGGCCTGAACACCGGGGAGCTGTTTTTT	CASSLSGGLNTGELFF
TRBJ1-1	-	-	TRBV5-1	TGCGCCAGCAGCTTGGATCCCGCAGGTCCTGCTTTCTTT	CASSLDPAGPAFF
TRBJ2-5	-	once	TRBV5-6	TGTGCCAGCAGCTTGGAATTACGGGGGGCCGGAGAGACCCAGTACTTC	CASSLELRGAGETQYF
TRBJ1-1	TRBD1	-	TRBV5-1	TGCGCCAGCACCTGGAGGTCCCCAGGGGGAACTGAAGCTTTCTTT	CASTWRSPGGTEAFF
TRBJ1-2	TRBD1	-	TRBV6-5	TGTGCCAGCAGCTCGAGGGGGACAGGGGGAGTCTACACCTTC	CASSSRGTGGVYTF
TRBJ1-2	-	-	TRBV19	TGTGCCAGTAGTAGAACAACTAACTATGGCTACACCTTC	CASSRTTNYGYTF
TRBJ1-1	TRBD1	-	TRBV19	TGTGCCAGTAGTCCCGACAGGGAAACCACTGAAGCTTTCTTT	CASSPDRETTEAFF
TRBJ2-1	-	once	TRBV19	TGTGCCAGTAGTATTAAGGGCGGGTTCCCGAGGGATGAGCAGTTCTTC	CASSIKGGFPRDEQFF
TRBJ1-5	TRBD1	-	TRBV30	TGTGCCTGGAGTGTACAGGGGGGTCAGCCCCAGCATTTT	CAWSVQGGQPQHF
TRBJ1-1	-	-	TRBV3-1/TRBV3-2	TGTGCCAGCAGCCAAGTAGCAGGGAATCCCACTGAAGCTTTCTTT	CASSQVAGNPTEAFF
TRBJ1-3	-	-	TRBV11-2	TGTGCCAGCAGCGGGGGGGGACCTCCTGGAAACACCATATATTTT	CASSGGGPPGNTIYF
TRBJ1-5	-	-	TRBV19	TGTGCCAGTAGTATAGATCAGGGATGGCATCAGCCCCAGCATTTT	CASSIDQGWHQPQHF
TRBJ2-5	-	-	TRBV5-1	TGCGCCAGCAGCTTGGGACCGGACATTCAAGAGACCCAGTACTTC	CASSLGPDIQETQYF
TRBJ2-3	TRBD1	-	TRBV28	TGTGCCAGCAGTCTACCGGGACAGGTCAGCACAGATACGCAGTATTTT	CASSLPGQVSTDTQYF
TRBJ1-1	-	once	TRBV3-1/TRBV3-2	TGTGCCAGCAGCCGGACAAGGCTCGGGGAAGCTTTCTTT	CASSRTRLGEAFF
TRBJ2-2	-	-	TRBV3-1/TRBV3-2	TGTGCCAGCAGCCAAGATCCGGGTAACACCGGGGAGCTGTTTTTT	CASSQDPGNTGELFF
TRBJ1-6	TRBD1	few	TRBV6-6	TGTGCCAGCAGTCTGGACAGGCATAATTCACCCCTCCACTTT	CASSLDRHNSPLHF
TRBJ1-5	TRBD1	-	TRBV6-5	TGTGCCAGCAGACCGGGACAGCTTCAGCCCCAGCATTTT	CASRPGQLQPQHF
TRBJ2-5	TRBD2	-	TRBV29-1	TGCAGCGTTAGGGACGCGGGGGGTCAACACAGCGAGACCCAGTACTTC	CSVRDAGGQHSETQYF
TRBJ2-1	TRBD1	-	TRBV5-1	TGCGCCAGCAGCCTCGACAGGGTCCCCCTCAATGAGCAGTTCTTC	CASSLDRVPLNEQFF
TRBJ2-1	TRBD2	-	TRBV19	TGTGCCAGTAGTTTGCTGGCGGGGGGGCCCAATGAGCAGTTCTTC	CASSLLAGGPNEQFF
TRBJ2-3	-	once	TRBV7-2	TGTGCCAGCAGCCCCGGCGACTTGTCACATACGCAGTATTTT	CASSPGDLSHTQYF
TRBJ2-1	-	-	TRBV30	TGTGCCTGGAGGGAAGACAGCTCCTACAATGAGCAGTTCTTC	CAWREDSSYNEQFF
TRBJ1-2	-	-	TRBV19	TGTGCCAGTAGTATTAGCGGAAGCTATGGCTACACCTTC	CASSISGSYGYTF
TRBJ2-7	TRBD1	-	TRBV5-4	TGTGCCAGCAGCTTAAAGGGGGCTTACGAGCAGTACTTC	CASSLKGAYEQYF